This T cell receptor (beta chain) was observed in a study of blood T cell repertoires in COVID-19. Study-wide background: Specimens from acute and convalescent COVID-19 originated in the United States, Italy and Spain.

Original handling: Amplified reference gene primers provided the basis for estimating nucleated cell counts. TCRdb's copy holds only in-frame clones and misses some; the assay was immunoSEQ multiplex PCR. V and J calls and clone size are copied from that table; D and trimming were computed from the DNA. Of around 250,000 clones in the sample, 80% to 85% were seen once. This TCR came from a woman aged 35 to 49 who had recovered from COVID-19. The source material was peripheral blood.

The CDR3 region has the DNA TGTGCCAGCTCTTGGGACAGCCTAAACACCGGGGAGCTGTTTTTT. Encoded protein: CASSWDSLNTGELFF. The chain combines TRBV18 with TRBJ2-2; 7 nucleotides align to TRBD1. The CDR3 is made up of 15 amino acids. Germline trimming cut 6 bases from V and 2 bases from J; bases unmatched to any gene: 6. CDR1 and CDR2 (germline): KGHSH, LQKENI.